Listed below are T cell receptor beta chains from one sample, sequenced in a study of blood T cell repertoires in COVID-19. Sequenced by immunoSEQ multiplex PCR; TCRdb stores in-frame clones only, minus some. The table lists 250,000 to 400,000 clones, more than 70% of them singletons. The sequencing input was peripheral blood. These receptors originate from a woman aged 30 to 39 with COVID-19, enrolled during active disease. Each CDR3 is given with its conserved first and last residue. The D gene is left open where the match is weak. Clone size, where shown, is once, few, many, or a class for clones that have expanded.

size	V	J	D	CDR3	DNA
.	TRBV5-5	TRBJ1-3	.	CASSLDREGNTIYF	TGTGCCAGCAGCCTGGACAGAGAAGGAAACACCATATATTTT
.	TRBV29-1	TRBJ2-5	.	CSVIRGQTQYF	TGCAGCGTTATAAGGGGCCAGACCCAGTACTTC
.	TRBV27	TRBJ1-1	.	CASRLTVNTEAFF	TGTGCCAGCAGATTAACAGTGAACACTGAAGCTTTCTTT
many	TRBV6-4	TRBJ2-2	.	CASSPTRGGELFF	TGTGCCAGCAGTCCCACCAGGGGCGGGGAGCTGTTTTTT
.	TRBV6-1	TRBJ1-1	.	CASSEVQGSEAFF	TGTGCCAGCAGTGAAGTCCAGGGATCTGAAGCTTTCTTT
.	TRBV21-1	TRBJ1-5	.	CASSLNLYSNQPQHF	TGTGCCAGCAGCCTTAACCTATATAGCAATCAGCCCCAGCATTTT
.	TRBV10-3	TRBJ1-2	.	CATQDRSQGYTF	TGTGCCACCCAAGACAGAAGTCAGGGCTACACCTTC
.	TRBV2	TRBJ1-5	.	CASSEGQFSNQPQHF	TGTGCCAGCAGCGAAGGTCAGTTTAGCAATCAGCCCCAGCATTTT
once	TRBV9	TRBJ1-2	TRBD1	CASSVERGVRDRIKDGGGYTF	TGTGCCAGCAGCGTAGAGAGGGGGGTCCGGGACAGAATTAAAGACGGTGGTGGCTACACCTTC
.	TRBV15	TRBJ2-5	.	CATSRGGTLQETQYF	TGTGCCACCAGCAGAGGCGGGACCCTACAAGAGACCCAGTACTTC
.	TRBV5-1	TRBJ1-2	TRBD1	CASSLSSGQGIYGYTF	TGCGCCAGCAGCTTATCCAGCGGACAGGGTATCTATGGCTACACCTTC
.	TRBV5-5	TRBJ1-2	.	CASSLRQDYGYTF	TGTGCCAGCAGCTTAAGACAGGACTATGGCTACACCTTC
.	TRBV12-3/TRBV12-4	TRBJ2-5	.	CASSWGLKPYF	TGTGCCAGCAGTTGGGGACTGAAGCCGTACTTC
.	TRBV7-2	TRBJ2-2	TRBD2	CASSSLAGGTGELFF	TGTGCCAGCAGCTCGCTAGCGGGGGGGACGGGGGAGCTGTTTTTT
few	TRBV11-3	TRBJ2-7	.	CASSPRVPHPYEQYF	TGTGCCAGCAGCCCCCGGGTACCCCATCCCTACGAGCAGTACTTC
.	TRBV2	TRBJ2-2	TRBD1	CASSRQGSNTGELFF	TGTGCCAGCAGTCGACAGGGATCGAACACCGGGGAGCTGTTTTTT
.	TRBV5-6	TRBJ2-1	.	CASSLRRYNEQFF	TGTGCCAGCAGCTTGCGGCGGTACAATGAGCAGTTCTTC
.	TRBV6-1	TRBJ1-1	.	CASSPLAGVNTEAFF	TGTGCCAGCAGTCCCTTGGCGGGTGTTAACACTGAAGCTTTCTTT
.	TRBV27	TRBJ2-1	TRBD1	CASSFSGTGGNEQFF	TGTGCCAGCAGTTTTTCCGGGACAGGGGGCAATGAGCAGTTCTTC
.	TRBV10-2	TRBJ1-2	.	CASSESGGADGYTF	TGCGCCAGCAGTGAGTCGGGAGGGGCGGATGGCTACACCTTC
.	TRBV4-2	TRBJ1-2	.	CASSQAQGSLFYGYTF	TGTGCCAGCAGCCAAGCCCAAGGGAGTCTTTTCTATGGCTACACCTTC
.	TRBV23-1	TRBJ1-5	.	CASSQTKSNQPQRF	TGCGCCAGCAGTCAAACCAAGAGCAATCAGCCCCAGCGTTTT
.	TRBV2	TRBJ1-6	.	CASSEESGVSSPLHF	TGTGCCAGCAGTGAAGAGTCAGGGGTGAGTTCACCCCTCCACTTT
.	TRBV5-6	TRBJ1-1	.	CASSLVRSTEAFF	TGTGCCAGCAGCTTGGTTAGATCTACTGAAGCTTTCTTT
.	TRBV29-1	TRBJ2-3	.	CSAANTDTQYF	TGCAGCGCCGCGAACACAGATACGCAGTATTTT
.	TRBV5-1	TRBJ2-1	.	CASSLVAVNSYNEQFF	TGCGCCAGCAGCTTGGTGGCAGTCAACTCCTACAATGAGCAGTTCTTC
.	TRBV12-3/TRBV12-4	TRBJ2-3	TRBD2	CASSLAGGDTQYF	TGTGCCAGCAGTTTAGCGGGGGGGGATACGCAGTATTTT
.	TRBV2	TRBJ1-5	.	CASSEILSNQPQHF	TGTGCCAGCAGTGAAATCCTTAGCAATCAGCCCCAGCATTTT
once	TRBV2	TRBJ2-5	.	CASSPVGRETQYF	TGTGCCAGCAGCCCCGTCGGTCGGGAGACCCAGTACTTC
.	TRBV27	TRBJ2-3	.	CASRSSRQHVSTDTQYF	TGTGCCAGCAGGTCGTCCCGACAACATGTAAGCACAGATACGCAGTATTTT
once	TRBV29-1	TRBJ1-2	.	CSARERAGYTF	TGCAGCGCCCGGGAAAGGGCTGGCTACACCTTC
.	TRBV19	TRBJ1-2	TRBD1	CASSRGGQGAFNYGYTF	TGTGCCAGTAGTAGAGGGGGACAGGGGGCCTTTAACTATGGCTACACCTTC
.	TRBV27	TRBJ2-6	TRBD1	CASSKSGGTGANVLTF	TGTGCCAGCAGCAAGTCAGGGGGCACTGGGGCCAACGTCCTGACTTTC
.	TRBV27	TRBJ2-7	.	CASSWAGGSREQYF	TGTGCCAGCAGTTGGGCTGGGGGGTCGAGGGAGCAGTACTTC
.	TRBV13	TRBJ2-5	.	CASSLKLQETQYF	TGTGCCAGCAGCTTAAAACTGCAAGAGACCCAGTACTTC
.	TRBV12-3/TRBV12-4	TRBJ1-2	.	CASSFDSNYGYTF	TGTGCCAGCAGTTTCGACAGTAACTATGGCTACACCTTC
once	TRBV5-5	TRBJ2-3	.	CASSLASWDTQYF	TGTGCCAGCAGCTTGGCAAGCTGGGATACGCAGTATTTT
once	TRBV27	TRBJ1-3	.	CASRDSGGSGNTIYF	TGTGCCAGCAGAGACTCCGGGGGCTCTGGAAACACCATATATTTT
.	TRBV2	TRBJ2-2	TRBD2	CASNQRGADTGELFF	TGTGCCAGCAACCAGCGGGGGGCCGACACCGGGGAGCTGTTTTTT
.	TRBV7-2	TRBJ2-1	TRBD1	CASSLRGQGIEAREQFF	TGTGCCAGCAGCTTACGTGGACAGGGGATAGAAGCTCGTGAGCAGTTCTTC
.	TRBV20-1	TRBJ1-2	.	CSASVGGYGYTF	TGCAGTGCTAGTGTGGGAGGCTATGGCTACACCTTC
.	TRBV19	TRBJ2-1	.	CASSIGAGEFEQFF	TGTGCCAGTAGTATCGGGGCAGGGGAGTTTGAGCAGTTCTTC
.	TRBV12-5	TRBJ1-2	.	CASGLGAGVGGGYTF	TGTGCTAGTGGTTTGGGGGCCGGAGTCGGCGGGGGCTACACCTTC
.	TRBV5-6	TRBJ1-5	.	CASSADRNQPQHF	TGTGCCAGCAGCGCGGACAGAAATCAGCCCCAGCATTTT
few	TRBV28	TRBJ1-6	TRBD1	CASLRGTGNNSPLHF	TGTGCCAGCCTCAGAGGGACAGGGAATAATTCACCCCTCCACTTT
.	TRBV28	TRBJ2-5	TRBD1	CASSLDRQETQYF	TGTGCCAGCAGTTTGGACAGGCAAGAGACCCAGTACTTC
.	TRBV3-1/TRBV3-2	TRBJ1-5	TRBD1	CASSQDWGDRVNQPQHF	TGTGCCAGCAGCCAAGACTGGGGGGACAGGGTCAATCAGCCCCAGCATTTT
.	TRBV9	TRBJ1-2	.	CASSVEGRGNYGYTF	TGTGCCAGCAGCGTAGAGGGCAGGGGAAACTATGGCTACACCTTC
once	TRBV29-1	TRBJ2-5	TRBD2	CSAERGAGETQYF	TGCAGCGCCGAGCGGGGGGCCGGGGAGACCCAGTACTTC
.	TRBV7-9	TRBJ2-3	TRBD2	CASSFGTRADTQYF	TGTGCCAGCAGCTTTGGGACTAGAGCAGATACGCAGTATTTT
.	TRBV12-3/TRBV12-4	TRBJ2-5	.	CASSLAPGETQYF	TGTGCCAGCAGTTTAGCGCCCGGGGAGACCCAGTACTTC
once	TRBV18	TRBJ1-3	.	CASSPTGITGNTIYF	TGTGCCAGCTCACCTACAGGGATAACTGGAAACACCATATATTTT
once	TRBV5-1	TRBJ1-1	TRBD1	CASSEQGVGTEAFF	TGCGCCAGCAGCGAGCAGGGGGTGGGTACTGAAGCTTTCTTT